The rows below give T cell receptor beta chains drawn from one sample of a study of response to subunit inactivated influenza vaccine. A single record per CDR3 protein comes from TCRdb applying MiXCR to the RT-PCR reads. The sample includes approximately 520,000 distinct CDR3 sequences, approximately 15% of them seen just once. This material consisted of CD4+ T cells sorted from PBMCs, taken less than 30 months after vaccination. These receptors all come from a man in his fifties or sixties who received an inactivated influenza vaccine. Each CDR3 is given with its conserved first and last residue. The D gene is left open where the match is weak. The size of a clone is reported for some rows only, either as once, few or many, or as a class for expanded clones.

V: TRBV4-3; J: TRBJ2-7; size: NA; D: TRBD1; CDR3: CASSQDRLGTGTKYEQYF; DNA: TGCGCCAGCAGCCAAGATCGGTTGGGGACAGGGACTAAATACGAGCAGTACTTC
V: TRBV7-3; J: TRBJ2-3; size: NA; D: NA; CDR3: CASSLAGTLVGADTQYF; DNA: TGTGCCAGCAGCTTGGCCGGGACCCTTGTGGGGGCCGATACGCAGTATTTT
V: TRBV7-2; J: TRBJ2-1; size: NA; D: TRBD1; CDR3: CASSGQETYNEQFF; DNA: TGTGCCAGCAGCGGACAGGAGACCTACAATGAGCAGTTCTTC
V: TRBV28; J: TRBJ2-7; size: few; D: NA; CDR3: CASSFPPQETYKQYF; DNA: TGTGCCAGCAGTTTTCCCCCCCAGGAGACCTACAAGCAGTACTTC
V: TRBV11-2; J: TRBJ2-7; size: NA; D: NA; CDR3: CASSLSPRTYEQYF; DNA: TGTGCCAGCAGCTTATCTCCTCGAACCTACGAGCAGTACTTC
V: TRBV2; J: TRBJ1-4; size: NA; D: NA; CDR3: CASREEKLFF; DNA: TGTGCCAGCAGGGAGGAAAAACTGTTTTTT
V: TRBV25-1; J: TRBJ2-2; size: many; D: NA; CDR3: CASSEYLTEGRELFF; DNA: TGTGCCAGCAGTGAATATCTGACTGAGGGCAGGGAGCTGTTTTTT
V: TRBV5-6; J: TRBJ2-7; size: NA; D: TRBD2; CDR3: CASSLWGTSGRSSYEQYF; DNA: TGTGCCAGCAGCTTGTGGGGGACTAGCGGGAGGTCTTCCTACGAGCAGTACTTC
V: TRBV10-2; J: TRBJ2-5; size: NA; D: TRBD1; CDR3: CASRYPGQGAETQYF; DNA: TGCGCCAGCAGGTACCCTGGACAGGGAGCAGAGACCCAGTACTTC
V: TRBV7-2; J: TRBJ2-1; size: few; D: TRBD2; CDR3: CASSLVWTSGNNEQFF; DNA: TGTGCCAGCAGCTTAGTTTGGACTAGCGGAAACAATGAGCAGTTCTTC
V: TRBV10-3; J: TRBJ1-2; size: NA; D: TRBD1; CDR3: CTISASTGIIYGYTF; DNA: TGTACCATCAGTGCATCGACAGGGATAATCTATGGCTACACCTTC
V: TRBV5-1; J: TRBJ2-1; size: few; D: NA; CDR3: CASSLPRGSSYNEQFF; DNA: TGCGCCAGCAGCTTGCCGCGGGGTAGCTCCTACAATGAGCAGTTCTTC
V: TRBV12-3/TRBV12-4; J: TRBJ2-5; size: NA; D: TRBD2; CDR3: CASTSGTSGAETQYF; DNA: TGTGCCAGCACCTCCGGGACTAGCGGGGCGGAGACCCAGTACTTC
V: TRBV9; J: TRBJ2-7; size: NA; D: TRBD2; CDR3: CASSVGEGLSSYEQYF; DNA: TGTGCCAGCAGCGTAGGGGAGGGACTCAGCTCCTACGAGCAGTACTTC
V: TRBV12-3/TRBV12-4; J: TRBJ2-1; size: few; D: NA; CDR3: CASRPGAGSYNEQFF; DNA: TGTGCCAGCCGCCCCGGGGCAGGGTCCTACAATGAGCAGTTCTTC
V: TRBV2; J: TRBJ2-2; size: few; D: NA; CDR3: CASSSSGRELFF; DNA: TGTGCCAGCAGTTCGAGCGGGCGGGAGCTGTTTTTT
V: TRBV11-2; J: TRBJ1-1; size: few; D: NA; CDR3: CASSMTVNTEAFF; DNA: TGTGCCAGCAGCATGACAGTGAACACTGAAGCTTTCTTT